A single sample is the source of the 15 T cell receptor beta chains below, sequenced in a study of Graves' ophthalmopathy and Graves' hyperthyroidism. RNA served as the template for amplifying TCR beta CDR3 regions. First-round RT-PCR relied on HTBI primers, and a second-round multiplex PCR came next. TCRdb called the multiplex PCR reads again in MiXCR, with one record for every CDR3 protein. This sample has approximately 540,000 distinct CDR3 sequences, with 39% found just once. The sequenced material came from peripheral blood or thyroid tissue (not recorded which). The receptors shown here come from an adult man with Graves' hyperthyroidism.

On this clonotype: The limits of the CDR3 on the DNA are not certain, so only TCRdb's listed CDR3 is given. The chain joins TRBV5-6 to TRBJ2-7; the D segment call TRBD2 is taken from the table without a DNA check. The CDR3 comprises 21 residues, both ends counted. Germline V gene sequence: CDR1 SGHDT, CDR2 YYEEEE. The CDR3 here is CASSFHICSASGQSSSYEQYF.

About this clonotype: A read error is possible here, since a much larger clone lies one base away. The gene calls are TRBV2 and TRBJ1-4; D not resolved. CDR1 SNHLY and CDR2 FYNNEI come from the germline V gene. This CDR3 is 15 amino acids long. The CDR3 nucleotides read TGTGCCAGCAGTACCGGACGGTCAACTAATGGAAAACTGTTTTTT. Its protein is CASSTGRSTNGKLFF.

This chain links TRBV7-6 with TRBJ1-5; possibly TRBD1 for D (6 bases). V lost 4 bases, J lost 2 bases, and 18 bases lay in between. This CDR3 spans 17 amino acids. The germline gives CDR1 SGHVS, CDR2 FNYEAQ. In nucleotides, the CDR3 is TGTGCCAGCAGCTCAACCCCCCTGGCAGGGGGCAATCAGCCCCAGCATTTT. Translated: CASSSTPLAGGNQPQHF.

Written as DNA, the CDR3 is TGTGCCAGCAGACCGTCCATCCCGTCTGGAAACACCATATATTTT. Protein product: CASRPSIPSGNTIYF. The chain is built from TRBV28 and TRBJ1-3, with unresolved D. V lost 6 bases to trimming and J lost 1 base, with 13 bases between them. The CDR3 has 15 amino acids. Germline V gives CDR1 MDHEN, CDR2 SYDVKM.

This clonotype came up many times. DNA for the CDR3: TGTGCCAGCTCACCACGTGACGAGCAGTACTTC. It yields the protein CASSPRDEQYF. The chain recombines TRBV18 with TRBJ2-7, with D unresolved. Germline CDR1 is KGHSH and CDR2 is LQKENI. The CDR3 has 11 amino acids. V was clipped by 1 base and J by 5 bases, with 3 bases between them.

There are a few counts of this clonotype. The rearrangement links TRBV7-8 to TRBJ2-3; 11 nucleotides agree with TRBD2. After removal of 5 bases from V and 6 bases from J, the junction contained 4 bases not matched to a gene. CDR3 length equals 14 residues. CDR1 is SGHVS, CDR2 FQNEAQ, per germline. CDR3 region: CASSLSGGADTQYF. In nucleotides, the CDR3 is TGTGCCAGCAGCCTTAGCGGGGGGGCTGATACGCAGTATTTT.

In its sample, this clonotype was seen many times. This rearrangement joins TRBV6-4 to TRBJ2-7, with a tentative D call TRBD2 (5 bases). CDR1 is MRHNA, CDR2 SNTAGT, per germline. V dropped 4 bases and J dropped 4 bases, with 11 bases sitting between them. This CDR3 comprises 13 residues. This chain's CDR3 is CASSAPGLYEQYF. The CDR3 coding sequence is TGTGCCAGCAGTGCCCCCGGACTGTACGAGCAGTACTTC.

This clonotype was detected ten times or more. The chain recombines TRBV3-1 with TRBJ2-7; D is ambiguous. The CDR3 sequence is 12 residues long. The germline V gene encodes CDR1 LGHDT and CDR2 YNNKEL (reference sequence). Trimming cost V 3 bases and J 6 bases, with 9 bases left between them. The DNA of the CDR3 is TGTGCCAGCAGCCACCGGACCAGCGAGCAGTACTTC. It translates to CASSHRTSEQYF.

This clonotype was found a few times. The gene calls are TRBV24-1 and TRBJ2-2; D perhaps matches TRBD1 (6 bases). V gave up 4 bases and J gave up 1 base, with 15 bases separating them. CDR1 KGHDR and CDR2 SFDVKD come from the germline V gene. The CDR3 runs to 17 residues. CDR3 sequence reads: CATSERGRQRNTGELFF. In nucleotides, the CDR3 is TGTGCCACCAGTGAGAGGGGGAGACAGAGGAACACCGGGGAGCTGTTTTTT.

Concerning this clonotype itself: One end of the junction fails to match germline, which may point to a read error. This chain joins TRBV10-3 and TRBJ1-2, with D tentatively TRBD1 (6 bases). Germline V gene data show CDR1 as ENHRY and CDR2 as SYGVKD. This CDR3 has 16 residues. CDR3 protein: CASSEGGARERDGYTF. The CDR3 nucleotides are TGTGCCAGCAGTGAAGGGGGGGCCAGGGAGAGGGATGGCTACACCTTC.

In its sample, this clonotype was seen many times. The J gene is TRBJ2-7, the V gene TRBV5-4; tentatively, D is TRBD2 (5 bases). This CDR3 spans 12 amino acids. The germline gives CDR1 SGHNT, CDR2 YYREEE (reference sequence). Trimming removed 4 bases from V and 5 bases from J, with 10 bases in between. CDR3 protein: CASSEGMDEQYF. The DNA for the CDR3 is TGTGCCAGCAGCGAGGGAATGGACGAGCAGTACTTC.

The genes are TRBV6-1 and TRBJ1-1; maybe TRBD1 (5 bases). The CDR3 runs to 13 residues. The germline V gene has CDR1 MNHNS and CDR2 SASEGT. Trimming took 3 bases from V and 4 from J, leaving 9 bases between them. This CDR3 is CASSDDRGTEAFF. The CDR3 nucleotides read TGTGCCAGCAGTGACGACAGAGGCACTGAAGCTTTCTTT.

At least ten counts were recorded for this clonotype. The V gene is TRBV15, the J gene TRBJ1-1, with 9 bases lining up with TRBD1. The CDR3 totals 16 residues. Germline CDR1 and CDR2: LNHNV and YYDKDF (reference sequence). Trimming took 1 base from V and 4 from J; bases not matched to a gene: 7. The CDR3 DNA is TGTGCCACCAGCAGAGCCGTAGGGACAGGGATCACTGAAGCTTTCTTT. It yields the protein CATSRAVGTGITEAFF.

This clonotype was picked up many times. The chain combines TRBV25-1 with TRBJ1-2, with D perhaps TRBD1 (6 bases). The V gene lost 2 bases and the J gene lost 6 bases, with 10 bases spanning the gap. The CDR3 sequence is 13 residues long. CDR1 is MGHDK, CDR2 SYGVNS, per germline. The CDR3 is CASSENTGNGYTF. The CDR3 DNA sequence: TGTGCCAGCAGTGAAAATACAGGGAATGGCTACACCTTC.

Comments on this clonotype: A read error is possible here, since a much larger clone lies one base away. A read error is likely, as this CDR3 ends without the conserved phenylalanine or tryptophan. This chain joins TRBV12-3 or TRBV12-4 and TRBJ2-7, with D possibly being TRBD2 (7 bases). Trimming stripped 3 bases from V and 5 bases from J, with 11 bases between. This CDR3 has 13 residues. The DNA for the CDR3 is TGTGCCAGCAGTTTGGCGGGGGCCCACGAGCAGTACCTC. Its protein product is CASSLAGAHEQYL.